The TCR beta chain described here comes from a study of blood T cell repertoires in COVID-19. The wider study: Sites in the United States, Italy and Spain provided acute and convalescent COVID-19 samples.

The study assigned cohorts using participant-reported clinical history. In the original analysis: Amplification of reference gene primers was used by the study to estimate nucleated cell counts. Data came from immunoSEQ multiplex PCR; TCRdb stores just in-frame clones and leaves some out. V and J calls and clone size are those listed in that table; D and trimming were worked out from the DNA. The table includes hundreds of thousands of clones, 88% detected once. The sample comprised PBMCs or T cells enriched from blood (not recorded which). The sequence came from a woman between 45 and 60 years old who had recovered from COVID-19.

CDR3 sequence (DNA): TGTGCCAGCAGCTTGGTGGACAGGGATGATACTGAAGCTTTCTTT. This gives the protein CASSLVDRDDTEAFF. The chain joins TRBV5-4 to TRBJ1-1, with TRBD1 identical over 8 bases. V shed 0 bases, J shed 5 bases, and the junction held 6 bases outside the gene matches. The CDR3 covers 15 residues. Germline-derived CDR1 and CDR2 are SGHNT and YYREEE (reference sequence).